These 25 T cell receptor beta chains came from one sample sequenced in a study of T cells in women clearing cervical HPV infection. The data were produced by immunoSEQ multiplex PCR, yet TCRdb's version contains in-frame clones alone and is incomplete. The sample includes some 30,000 clones. The sequenced sample consisted of blood buffy coat. These receptors were taken from a woman between 18 and 70 years old with a cervical HPV16 infection that either progressed to CIN3+ or cleared (not recorded which).

With respect to this clone: The read ends 3 residues before the CDR3 terminus; that terminus is restored from the germline J gene. The chain carries TRBV5-1 and TRBJ2-7, with TRBD2 matching 11 bases. The V segment lost 2 bases and the J segment 2 bases; nucleotides outside the gene matches: 3. The CDR3 has 15 residues. The germline V gene encodes CDR1 SGHRS and CDR2 YFSETQ. Here the CDR3 reads CASSFGTSGTYEQYF. The sequenced part of the CDR3 DNA is TGCGCCAGCAGCTTCGGGACTAGCGGAACCTACGAG.

A remark on this clone: Coverage ceases 3 residues before the CDR3 finishes, and the germline J gene fills in the end. This chain connects TRBV7-3 to TRBJ2-2; 12 bases map to TRBD2. The CDR3 is 19 residues long. Germline trimming cut 1 base from V and 3 bases from J; bases unmatched to any gene: 9. Germline V gene sequence: CDR1 SGHTA, CDR2 FQGTGA. The DNA read from the CDR3 is TGTGCCAGCAGCTTAAATCCCCCGGGACTAGCGGGCGACACCGGGGAG. Amino acids: CASSLNPPGLAGDTGE. The CDR3 reads in full as CASSLNPPGLAGDTGELFF.

This CDR3 reads CASSPDRQTNEKLFF. The CDR3 DNA, read in part, is TGTGCCAGCAGTCCAGACAGACAAACTAATGAAAAG. The chain combines TRBV7-9 with TRBJ2-2; TRBD1 is a possible D gene (5 bases). The CDR3 is cut off 3 residues early in the read; its end comes from the germline J gene. Germline lookup yields CDR1 SEHNR and CDR2 FQNEAQ (reference sequence). The CDR3 runs 15 residues.

A remark on this clone: Read coverage stops 3 residues before the CDR3 terminus; the germline J gene supplies the remainder. Other DNA variants within this sample encode the same CDR3. The chain combines TRBV18 with TRBJ2-5; TRBD1 matches 8 bases. There are 17 residues in the CDR3. Germline V gives CDR1 KGHSH, CDR2 LQKENI. The ends lost 3 bases at V and 1 base at J; junction bases unmatched: 10. Here the CDR3 reads CASSPPGQGRGQETQYF. CDR3 DNA (partial): TGTGCCAGCTCACCCCCTGGACAGGGAAGGGGCCAAGAGACC.

To note about this clone: The CDR3 extends 3 residues past the end of the read, so its final part is completed from the germline J gene. The rearrangement links TRBV5-5 to TRBJ2-4; a possible D gene is TRBD1 (5 bases). This CDR3 region has 13 residues. From germline, CDR1 is SGHKS and CDR2 YYEKEE (reference sequence). Trimming pared 6 bases from V and 7 bases from J, leaving 14 bases between. The CDR3 reads CASMLSQGNIQYF. CDR3 DNA, as far as it was read: TGTGCCAGCATGCTGTCCCAGGGTAACATT. Filled out from reference TRBV5-5 and TRBJ2-4, the complete variable domain reads DAGVTQSPTHLIKTRGQQVTLRCSPISGHKSVSWYQQVLGQGPQFIFQYYEKEERGRGNFPDRFSARQFPNYSSELNVNALLLGDSALYLCASMLSQGNIQYFGAGTRLSVL.

Remarks on this clone: A junction boundary mismatches the germline segment, possibly from a read error. The read terminates 3 residues before the CDR3 end, so the remaining end is supplied by the germline J gene. Additional DNA sequences in this sample encode the identical CDR3. The J gene is TRBJ1-3, the V gene TRBV5-1; D call uncertain. Germline V lookup: CDR1 SGHRS, CDR2 YFSETQ. The CDR3 extends over 15 amino acids. The CDR3 DNA, read in part, is TGCGCCAGCAGCCCGCCCGCGGCAACTGGAAACACT. Its translation is CASSPPAATGNT. The entire CDR3 protein is CASSPPAATGNTIYF.

As regards this clone: From the germline J gene comes the end of the CDR3, since the read stops 3 residues before it. The V call is TRBV18, the J call TRBJ2-5, with TRBD1 as a possible D gene (6 bases). V dropped 3 bases and J dropped 2 bases, with 7 bases sitting between them. In germline, CDR1 is KGHSH, CDR2 LQKENI. This CDR3 is 13 amino acids long. The CDR3: CASSPGQQETQYF. The CDR3 bases that were read are TGTGCCAGCTCACCCGGACAGCAAGAGACC.

Comment on this clone: The CDR3 is cut off 3 residues early in the read; its end comes from the germline J gene. This sequence joins TRBV30 and TRBJ1-2; TRBD1 matches at 8 bases. Germline values: CDR1 GTSNPN, CDR2 SVGIG (reference sequence). The length of the CDR3 is 13 residues. The CDR3 protein is CAWSAPGGRGYTF. Incomplete CDR3 DNA: TGTGCCTGGAGTGCCCCAGGGGGCAGAGGC.

About this clone itself: The DNA ends 3 residues before the CDR3 does, and the rest of the CDR3 is filled in from the germline J gene. The chain recombines TRBV11-2 with TRBJ1-2; D is undetermined. The CDR3 spans 13 residues. Germline-derived CDR1 and CDR2 are SGHAT and FQNNGV. Partial CDR3 DNA: TGTGCCAGCAGCTTACTAGAGGACTACGAC. As protein: CASSLLEDYD. In full, the CDR3 is CASSLLEDYDYTF.

Notes on this clone: The CDR3 extends 3 residues past the end of the read, so its final part is completed from the germline J gene. The V gene is TRBV2, the J gene TRBJ2-2, with D possibly TRBD1 on 6 matching bases. This CDR3 has 15 amino acids. Trimming pared 3 bases from V and 4 bases from J, leaving 12 bases between. The germline V gene encodes CDR1 SNHLY and CDR2 FYNNEI. CDR3 bases read: TGTGCCAGCAGTGAGTTTTGGGGGCCCACCGGGGAG. Protein: CASSEFWGPTGE. The CDR3 reads in full as CASSEFWGPTGELFF.

Remarks on this clone: The read halts 3 residues ahead of the CDR3 end, with the missing end drawn from the germline J gene. The chain combines TRBV14 with TRBJ2-3; 9 nucleotides agree with TRBD1. The CDR3 totals 17 residues. V shed 4 bases, J shed 4 bases, and the junction held 12 bases outside the gene matches. From germline, CDR1 is SGHDN and CDR2 FVKESK. The DNA read from the CDR3 is TGTGCCAGCAGCCCGGGGAGCGACAGGGGGATGGCAGATACG. Protein product: CASSPGSDRGMADT. The CDR3, in full, reads CASSPGSDRGMADTQYF.

As concerns this clone: The read is 3 residues too short to cover the CDR3 end, so that end is filled in from the germline J gene. The chain uses TRBV18 and TRBJ2-5; D remains unclear. Trimming took off 5 bases at V and 2 bases at J, with 3 bases between the two ends. The CDR3 is made up of 11 amino acids. Germline V gene lookup returns CDR1 KGHSH and CDR2 LQKENI. The sequenced CDR3 bases are TGTGCCAGCTCAGCGCAAGAGACC. It is translated as CASSAQET. In full, the CDR3 reads CASSAQETQYF.

As for this clone: The sequence runs out 3 residues before the end of the CDR3; the remainder is reconstructed from the germline J gene. The chain employs TRBV20-1 and TRBJ2-3; 9 bases are a match to TRBD2. CDR3 length equals 19 residues. The V and J ends lost 0 bases and 3 bases, in that order; junction bases with no gene match: 16. Germline V gives CDR1 DFQATT, CDR2 SNEGSKA (reference sequence). The sequenced CDR3 bases are TGCAGTGCTAGAGATTGGTCCTCGAGCTGGAGCGGGGGGACAGATACG. Amino acids: CSARDWSSSWSGGTDT. The entire CDR3 sequence reads CSARDWSSSWSGGTDTQYF.

Regarding this clone: The read ends 3 residues early relative to the CDR3; the germline J gene fills the gap. V and J are TRBV7-6 and TRBJ2-1, with TRBD1 matching 7 bases. In germline, CDR1 is SGHVS, CDR2 FNYEAQ. The CDR3 totals 15 residues. V lost 2 bases, J lost 4 bases, and 5 bases stayed unmatched. The CDR3: CASSLTGTAYNEQFF. CDR3 DNA (partial): TGTGCCAGCAGCTTAACCGGGACAGCATACAATGAG.

To note about this clone: Sequencing ends 3 residues short of the CDR3 end; the germline J gene provides the rest. The chain carries TRBV29-1 and TRBJ1-5, with 8 bases aligning to TRBD1. Germline values: CDR1 SQVTM, CDR2 ANQGSEA. The CDR3 runs to 14 residues. J was trimmed by 4 bases and V by 6 bases; bases with no gene match: 8. The sequenced part of the CDR3 DNA is TGCAGCGTCGCCCCAGGGGGCTGGAATCAGCCC. This encodes CSVAPGGWNQP. The entire CDR3 sequence reads CSVAPGGWNQPQHF.

About this clone itself: Coverage ceases 3 residues before the CDR3 finishes, and the germline J gene fills in the end. V gene TRBV7-9 combines with J gene TRBJ1-2; D not certain. The germline gives CDR1 SEHNR, CDR2 FQNEAQ (reference sequence). The CDR3 totals 12 residues. The CDR3 loop is CASSLSTDTYTF. The sequenced part of the CDR3 DNA is TGTGCCAGCAGCTTAAGCACAGATACC.

In regard to this clone: The DNA ends 3 residues before the CDR3 does, and the rest of the CDR3 is filled in from the germline J gene. The chain links TRBV20-1 to TRBJ2-7; 9 nucleotides line up with TRBD2. The CDR3 is made up of 15 amino acids. With V trimmed by 6 bases and J by 1 base, 10 bases remained unmatched. Germline V gene lookup returns CDR1 DFQATT and CDR2 SNEGSKA (reference sequence). The DNA read from the CDR3 is TGCAGTGCCCCGGGGAGGCGGGGGGGATCCTACGAG. Its protein product is CSAPGRRGGSYE. The entire CDR3 is CSAPGRRGGSYEQYF.

As concerns this clone: The CDR3 end falls 3 residues outside the read, so it is completed with the germline J gene. The chain is built from TRBV18 and TRBJ2-7, with TRBD1 matching 9 bases. The CDR3 contains 14 residues. Germline V gene lookup returns CDR1 KGHSH and CDR2 LQKENI. The V gene end was trimmed by 3 bases and the J gene end by 4 bases; junction bases not matched to a gene: 4. The covered CDR3 bases are TGTGCCAGCTCACCGGGACAGGGCCCTTACGAG. This sequence encodes CASSPGQGPYE. From start to end, the CDR3 is CASSPGQGPYEQYF.

Worth noting for this clone: The read is 3 residues too short to cover the CDR3 end, so that end is filled in from the germline J gene. The genes are TRBV29-1 and TRBJ1-2, with 7 positions matching TRBD1. Germline V gene data show CDR1 as SQVTM and CDR2 as ANQGSEA. V shed 4 bases and J 4 bases; nucleotides not matched to a gene: 12. The CDR3 sequence is 15 residues long. The DNA read from the CDR3 is TGCAGCGTTGGGATGACAGGGTTAGTAGGCTATGGC. Its translation is CSVGMTGLVGYG. The full CDR3 protein reads CSVGMTGLVGYGYTF.

To note about this clone: The read terminates 3 residues ahead of where the CDR3 ends, so the germline J gene completes it. The chain is built from TRBV19 and TRBJ2-1; D is possibly TRBD2 (5 bases). There are 12 residues in the CDR3. Germline V gene sequence: CDR1 LNHDA, CDR2 SQIVND (reference sequence). Trimming cost V 4 bases and J 9 bases, with 10 bases left between them. The part of the CDR3 DNA that was read is TGTGCCAGTAGTACCGGACTGGGTGAG. Residues: CASSTGLGE. The CDR3 in full is CASSTGLGEQFF.

Regarding this clone: The missing CDR3 end, 3 residues past where the read stops, is filled in from the germline J gene. The V call is TRBV19, the J call TRBJ1-2; D not certain. There are 14 residues in the CDR3. The germline V gene encodes CDR1 LNHDA and CDR2 SQIVND (reference sequence). CDR3 sequence: CASSRPGLADDYTF. The part of the CDR3 DNA that was read is TGTGCCAGTAGCCGCCCCGGACTAGCGGACGAC.

With regard to this clone: From the germline J gene comes the end of the CDR3, since the read stops 3 residues before it. V usage is TRBV7-2 and J usage is TRBJ2-3, with 7 bases matching TRBD1. From germline, CDR1 is SGHTA and CDR2 FQGNSA. The CDR3 consists of 14 residues. The CDR3 here is CASSEGQPQETQYF. The CDR3 DNA, read in part, is TGTGCCAGCAGCGAGGGACAGCCTCAAGAGACG.

Worth noting for this clone: The read ends 3 residues before the CDR3 terminus; that terminus is restored from the germline J gene. V and J are TRBV18 and TRBJ1-1; 9 nucleotides match TRBD1. The CDR3 covers 18 residues. Germline V gene lookup returns CDR1 KGHSH and CDR2 LQKENI. The CDR3 DNA, read in part, is TGTGCCAGCTCACCAAGTTCGACAGGGGGATTGAGAAACTATGGC. Residues: CASSPSSTGGLRNYG. In full, the CDR3 reads CASSPSSTGGLRNYGAFF.

With respect to this clone: Sequencing ends 3 residues short of the CDR3 end; the germline J gene provides the rest. This chain links TRBV29-1 with TRBJ1-1, with 8 bases fitting TRBD1. The CDR3 runs to 13 residues. V dropped 6 bases and J dropped 4; count of bases not matched to a gene: 7. CDR1 and CDR2 (germline): SQVTM, ANQGSEA. The DNA read from the CDR3 is TGCAGCGTACTGGACAGGGTCAGCACTGAA. Translating gives CSVLDRVSTE. The entire CDR3 protein is CSVLDRVSTEAFF.

As regards this clone: With the read ending 3 residues before the CDR3 end, the germline J gene is used to fill in that end. The chain has TRBV2 and TRBJ2-2; D is uncertain. V was clipped by 5 bases and J by 6 bases, with 13 bases between them. This CDR3 is built from 14 residues. The V gene's germline CDR1 is SNHLY and CDR2 FYNNEI. The part of the CDR3 DNA that was read is TGTGCCAGCAGTCCCATGGGCCCTTCCGGGGAG. Protein product: CASSPMGPSGE. The full CDR3 is CASSPMGPSGELFF.